The 6 T cell receptor beta chains given below trace back to one sample, sequenced in a study of blood T cell repertoires in COVID-19. Sequencing was performed with immunoSEQ multiplex PCR; in TCRdb, only in-frame clones are kept and a portion is missing. The repertoire includes 90,000 to 100,000 clones, around 90% of them detected once, and 2.7% sits in the top ten. Sequencing was performed on peripheral blood. The origin of the receptors is a man aged 50-60 years with COVID-19, enrolled during active disease.

This rearrangement joins TRBV7-3 to TRBJ2-7; 9 bases are a match to TRBD1. Germline V gene lookup returns CDR1 SGHTA and CDR2 FQGTGA. This CDR3 has 15 amino acids. V dropped 2 bases and J dropped 2; count of bases not matched to a gene: 4. The CDR3 nucleotides are TGTGCCAGCAGCTTAGGACAGGGGATTCCCTACGAGCAGTACTTC. Translating gives CASSLGQGIPYEQYF.

V gene TRBV19 combines with J gene TRBJ1-1; 8 nucleotides align to TRBD1. Per germline, CDR1 LNHDA and CDR2 SQIVND (reference sequence). The CDR3 is 15 residues long. V gave up 6 bases and J gave up 1 base; unmatched junction bases: 7. CDR3 sequence: CASRTGADPNTEAFF. The CDR3 DNA reads as TGTGCCAGTAGGACAGGGGCAGACCCGAACACTGAAGCTTTCTTT.

This chain uses TRBV9 with TRBJ2-5; TRBD2 aligns across 7 bases. The CDR3 contains 14 residues. Germline assignment: CDR1 SGDLS and CDR2 YYNGEE. V was pared by 0 bases and J by 4 bases, with 3 bases of the junction left unmatched. The CDR3 sequence is CASSVVPGGETQYF. The DNA for the CDR3 is TGTGCCAGCAGCGTAGTCCCGGGAGGAGAGACCCAGTACTTC.

J is TRBJ1-5 and V is TRBV5-4; D is undetermined. The CDR3 covers 15 residues. Germline loops: CDR1 SGHNT, CDR2 YYREEE (reference sequence). V lost 0 bases and J 3 bases, leaving 10 bases between the germline ends. CDR3 amino acids: CASSLAPDPNQPQHF. CDR3 nucleotide sequence: TGTGCCAGCAGCTTGGCCCCAGATCCCAATCAGCCCCAGCATTTT.

The CDR3 spells CASSPGEVHEQYF. DNA for the CDR3: TGTGCCAGCAGCCCCGGTGAGGTCCACGAGCAGTACTTC. This chain links TRBV7-8 with TRBJ2-7, with D uncertain. Germline V lookup: CDR1 SGHVS, CDR2 FQNEAQ. The CDR3 loop spans 13 amino acids. Trimming removed 5 bases at V and 5 bases at J, with 13 bases between.

This clone was seen a handful of times. The V call is TRBV7-9, the J call TRBJ2-1, with D possibly being TRBD1 (5 bases). Germline-derived CDR1 and CDR2 are SEHNR and FQNEAQ (reference sequence). The V gene lost 3 bases and the J gene lost 9 bases, with 9 bases spanning the gap. The length of the CDR3 is 12 residues. CDR3 DNA: TGTGCCAGCAGCTTCCAGGGCACTGAGCAGTTCTTC. This codes for CASSFQGTEQFF.